The 31 T cell receptor beta chains presented below share a single source sample, sequenced in a study of beta chain features in type 1 diabetes. Whole-study results and caveats: Moderate yet significant TCRB CDR3 shortening was seen in Type 1 diabetes patients in all four CD4+ subsets.

The isolated RNA, all of it, was reverse transcribed, so expressed TCRB transcripts were what got sequenced. Profiled with immunoSEQ multiplex PCR; TCRdb holds only in-frame clones, not every one. This table holds under 300,000 clones, roughly 11% found once. No antigen is known for these receptors. The material sequenced was naive CD4+ T cells from blood. These receptors all come from a man between 25 and 39 years old with type 1 diabetes.

The table lists this clone with a few counts. This chain connects TRBV28 to TRBJ2-7; tentative D call: TRBD1 (6 bases). CDR3 size: 14 residues. V lost 8 bases, J lost 4 bases, and 18 bases lay in between. CDR1 is MDHEN and CDR2 is SYDVKM in the germline V gene. This CDR3 is CASLSAGTHYEQYF. CDR3 in DNA: TGTGCCAGCTTATCCGCCGGGACACATTACGAGCAGTACTTC.

The rearrangement joins TRBV29-1 to TRBJ1-1; D remains unclear. The V gene's germline CDR1 is SQVTM and CDR2 ANQGSEA. V lost 7 bases and J lost 3, with 12 bases in between. The CDR3 consists of 12 residues. The CDR3 sequence is CSGRGWDTEAFF. CDR3 DNA sequence: TGCAGCGGTCGCGGTTGGGACACTGAAGCTTTCTTT.

The chain has TRBV29-1 and TRBJ1-1, with D possibly TRBD1 on 6 matching bases. V lost 6 bases to trimming and J lost 6 bases, with 17 bases between them. The germline V gene has CDR1 SQVTM and CDR2 ANQGSEA. CDR3 length equals 13 residues. CDR3 DNA: TGCAGCGTCCGCGGGGGGGCCTGGGCTGAAGCTTTCTTT. It codes for CSVRGGAWAEAFF. Full variable domain (rest looked up from reference TRBV29-1 and TRBJ1-1): SAVISQKPSRDICQRGTSLTIQCQVDSQVTMMFWYRQQPGQSLTLIATANQGSEATYESGFVIDKFPISRPNLTFSTLTVSNMSPEDSSIYLCSVRGGAWAEAFFGQGTRLTVV.

This clone has only a few counts. The V call is TRBV6-5, the J call TRBJ2-7, with a tentative D call TRBD2 (6 bases). Germline CDR1 is MNHEY and CDR2 is SVGAGI. The CDR3 contains 14 residues. Trimming pared 4 bases from V and 3 bases from J, leaving 13 bases between. CDR3 in DNA: TGTGCCAGCAGTTTCGCGGGGACCGACTACGAGCAGTACTTC. It translates to CASSFAGTDYEQYF.

The V call is TRBV7-2, the J call TRBJ2-7; maybe TRBD1 (5 bases). Trimming removed 1 base from V and 5 bases from J, with 12 bases in between. The germline V gene encodes CDR1 SGHTA and CDR2 FQGNSA. The CDR3 consists of 14 residues. CDR3 protein: CASSLVSQGNEQYF. Here the CDR3 DNA reads TGTGCCAGCAGCTTAGTTTCCCAGGGAAACGAGCAGTACTTC.

The chain couples TRBV5-4 to TRBJ2-7, with 9 nucleotides matching TRBD1. This CDR3 has 16 residues. Germline lookup yields CDR1 SGHNT and CDR2 YYREEE (reference sequence). J was trimmed by 8 bases and V by 4 bases; bases with no gene match: 16. CDR3 residues: CASSSGTGRESRKQYF. The CDR3 DNA reads as TGTGCCAGCAGCAGTGGGACAGGGAGGGAGAGCCGGAAGCAGTACTTC.

This clone was picked up a small number of times. V is TRBV7-9 and J is TRBJ1-2, with 7 bases matching TRBD1. The germline gives CDR1 SEHNR, CDR2 FQNEAQ (reference sequence). This CDR3 contains 14 residues. Trimming at V came to 4 bases and at J to 2 bases, leaving 4 bases not matched to a gene. This CDR3 reads CASSSQGLNYGYTF. Here the CDR3 DNA reads TGTGCCAGCAGCTCACAGGGGCTCAACTATGGCTACACCTTC.

This chain connects TRBV5-4 to TRBJ1-4, with 9 bases aligning to TRBD1. Germline values: CDR1 SGHNT, CDR2 YYREEE (reference sequence). The CDR3 length is 17 residues. Germline trimming cut 4 bases from V and 7 bases from J; bases unmatched to any gene: 14. As DNA, the CDR3 is TGTGCCAGCAGCACGCGATTAACAGGGGGCGCAGGTGAAAAACTGTTTTTT. It specifies CASSTRLTGGAGEKLFF.

This clone was seen a few times. The genes are TRBV9 and TRBJ2-2; D ambiguous. This CDR3 is built from 15 residues. CDR1 is SGDLS and CDR2 is YYNGEE in the germline V gene. V was pared by 0 bases and J by 3 bases, with 9 bases between. The CDR3 bases are TGTGCCAGCAGCGTAGCTACGAGTTACACCGGGGAGCTGTTTTTT. Its translation: CASSVATSYTGELFF.

This clone was seen only a few times. The rearrangement links TRBV19 to TRBJ2-2; D is undetermined. Trimming left V 6 bases short and J 7 bases short, with 9 bases between. The CDR3 has 12 residues. CDR1 is LNHDA, CDR2 SQIVND, per germline (reference sequence). The CDR3 loop reads CASRSLGGELFF. The DNA of the CDR3 is TGTGCCAGTAGATCCCTAGGCGGGGAGCTGTTTTTT.

V gene TRBV5-4 combines with J gene TRBJ2-7; possible D gene TRBD1, 5 bases. Germline CDR1 SGHNT, CDR2 YYREEE (reference sequence). V was pared by 4 bases and J by 5 bases, with 10 bases between. The CDR3 runs to 12 residues. The CDR3 here is CASSPGKNEQYF. The DNA for the CDR3 is TGTGCCAGCAGCCCAGGGAAAAACGAGCAGTACTTC.

This chain joins TRBV11-3 and TRBJ2-1; 12 nucleotides line up with TRBD2. J gave up 5 bases and V 5 bases, and 10 bases lay outside the gene matches. Germline values: CDR1 SGHNT, CDR2 YENEEA. This CDR3 is 17 amino acids long. CDR3 residues: CASSARSSGGAHNEQFF. The CDR3 nucleotides read TGTGCCAGCAGCGCCAGATCTAGCGGGGGGGCCCACAATGAGCAGTTCTTC.

This clone has only a few counts. This chain joins TRBV15 and TRBJ1-5, with D unclear. This CDR3 spans 16 amino acids. Germline CDR1 LNHNV, CDR2 YYDKDF (reference sequence). Trimming pared 0 bases from V and 3 bases from J, leaving 12 bases between. CDR3 in DNA: TGTGCCACCAGCAGAGATCAGGTGGCAGCCAATCAGCCCCAGCATTTT. Its translation is CATSRDQVAANQPQHF.

V usage is TRBV14 and J usage is TRBJ1-6; unclear D gene. V lost 5 bases to trimming and J lost 4 bases, with 6 bases between them. Germline lookup yields CDR1 SGHDN and CDR2 FVKESK. The CDR3 is made up of 13 amino acids. Written as DNA, the CDR3 is TGTGCCAGCAGCGGCCAGTATAATTCACCCCTCCACTTT. It encodes CASSGQYNSPLHF.

This clone has only a few counts. The genes are TRBV10-3 and TRBJ2-4; perhaps TRBD1 as D (6 bases). V lost 8 bases and J 5 bases, leaving 19 bases between the germline ends. Germline CDR1 ENHRY, CDR2 SYGVKD. The length of the CDR3 is 15 residues. The CDR3 is CAIGPSRGMENIQYF. For the CDR3, the DNA is TGTGCCATCGGCCCATCCAGGGGAATGGAAAACATTCAGTACTTC.

This clone came up a few times. CDR3 nucleotides: TGCAGGACCAGGGGGCCCGGGGGTGGCTACACCTTC. It yields the protein CRTRGPGGGYTF. The J gene is TRBJ1-2, the V gene TRBV29-1; TRBD1 matches 8 bases. The CDR3 contains 12 residues. CDR1 and CDR2 (germline): SQVTM, ANQGSEA. Full variable domain (remainder filled in from reference TRBV29-1 and TRBJ1-2): SAVISQKPSRDICQRGTSLTIQCQVDSQVTMMFWYRQQPGQSLTLIATANQGSEATYESGFVIDKFPISRPNLTFSTLTVSNMSPEDSSIYLCRTRGPGGGYTFGSGTRLTVV.

The rearrangement links TRBV5-4 to TRBJ1-2; D is undetermined. The germline V gene has CDR1 SGHNT and CDR2 YYREEE (reference sequence). Trimming removed 1 base at V and 6 bases at J, with 7 bases between. The CDR3 has 12 amino acids. CDR3 loop: CASSLNSNGYTF. The DNA of the CDR3 is TGTGCCAGCAGCTTGAATTCAAATGGCTACACCTTC. Full variable domain (missing parts from reference TRBV5-4 and TRBJ1-2): ETGVTQSPTHLIKTRGQQVTLRCSSQSGHNTVSWYQQALGQGPQFIFQYYREEENGRGNFPPRFSGLQFPNYSSELNVNALELDDSALYLCASSLNSNGYTFGSGTRLTVV.

This chain joins TRBV5-1 and TRBJ1-2; perhaps TRBD1 as D (5 bases). Deletions cut 4 bases from V and 0 bases from J, with 13 bases between. Germline assignment: CDR1 SGHRS and CDR2 YFSETQ. The CDR3 is 15 residues long. The CDR3 is CASSKQAPPNYGYTF. CDR3 coding DNA: TGCGCCAGCAGCAAACAGGCGCCACCTAACTATGGCTACACCTTC.

This chain uses TRBV4-2 with TRBJ2-7, with D possibly TRBD2 on 7 matching bases. Germline V gives CDR1 LGHNA, CDR2 YNFKEQ. Trimming took 0 bases from V and 7 from J, leaving 22 bases between them. The CDR3 extends over 17 amino acids. This CDR3 reads CASSQDVGGAPLSEQYF. The CDR3 bases are TGTGCCAGCAGCCAAGATGTGGGGGGGGCCCCGCTTTCGGAGCAGTACTTC.

The count of this clone is one. The chain employs TRBV11-2 and TRBJ1-1; no reliable D call. There are 13 residues in the CDR3. Looked up from germline, CDR1 is SGHAT and CDR2 is FQNNGV. V lost 1 base and J lost 6, with 9 bases in between. The CDR3 sequence is CASSLVLGSEAFF. CDR3 DNA: TGTGCCAGCAGCTTAGTTTTGGGCTCTGAAGCTTTCTTT.

The gene calls are TRBV4-2 and TRBJ1-1, with D unclear. Trimming stripped 1 base from V and 5 bases from J, with 14 bases between. The germline V gene encodes CDR1 LGHNA and CDR2 YNFKEQ. The CDR3 spans 15 residues. The CDR3 loop reads CASSQVSALGTEAFF. The CDR3 DNA reads TGTGCCAGCAGCCAAGTGAGCGCGCTTGGAACTGAAGCTTTCTTT.

This chain's CDR3 is CASSGWTGGSSDTQYF. The CDR3 region has the DNA TGTGCCAGCAGTGGTTGGACAGGTGGTTCGTCAGATACGCAGTATTTT. J is TRBJ2-3 and V is TRBV6-1; 7 bases agree with TRBD1. CDR3 length: 16 residues. Germline values: CDR1 MNHNS, CDR2 SASEGT. With V trimmed by 4 bases and J by 4 bases, 11 bases remained unmatched.

This clone came up once. V usage is TRBV18 and J usage is TRBJ2-7; 9 bases are shared with TRBD1. Losses at the gene ends were 3 bases for V and 7 bases for J; bases not matched to a gene: 10. The CDR3 is 15 residues long. The germline gives CDR1 KGHSH, CDR2 LQKENI. This CDR3 is CASSPLDRGYGEQYF. CDR3 coding DNA: TGTGCCAGCTCACCGCTAGACAGGGGGTATGGGGAGCAGTACTTC.

This clone was detected a few times. The CDR3 spells CASSLDRSSYEQYF. CDR3 bases: TGTGCCAGCAGTCTGGACAGGAGCTCCTACGAGCAGTACTTC. The V and J genes are TRBV6-1 and TRBJ2-7, with 7 bases aligning to TRBD1. This CDR3 comprises 14 residues. Germline V gives CDR1 MNHNS, CDR2 SASEGT. The V and J ends lost 5 bases and 0 bases, in that order; junction bases with no gene match: 4.

This chain connects TRBV9 to TRBJ2-5; D unresolved. The CDR3 loop spans 13 amino acids. V was trimmed by 1 base and J by 2 bases, leaving 6 bases between them. Germline V CDR1 and CDR2: SGDLS, YYNGEE. DNA of the CDR3: TGTGCCAGCAGCGTATCGGGTCAAGAGACCCAGTACTTC. Encoded protein: CASSVSGQETQYF.

The genes are TRBV5-4 and TRBJ2-2, with TRBD2 matching 7 bases. CDR1 is SGHNT, CDR2 YYREEE, per germline (reference sequence). The J segment lost 4 bases and the V segment lost 4 bases, leaving 7 bases of the junction unmatched. This CDR3 contains 15 residues. The DNA for the CDR3 is TGTGCCAGCAGCCAAGGACTAGAGGGCACCGGGGAGCTGTTTTTT. The encoded protein is CASSQGLEGTGELFF.

The chain joins TRBV2 to TRBJ1-6; the match to TRBD1 covers 7 bases. The trim removed 5 bases at V and 16 bases at J, leaving 11 bases unmatched. CDR1 SNHLY and CDR2 FYNNEI come from the germline V gene. CDR3 size: 13 residues. The CDR3 nucleotides are TGTGCCAGCAGTAAAATCCGCGACAGGGAGCTCCACTTT. This sequence encodes CASSKIRDRELHF.

CDR3 protein: CASSLDPGQLKWSYEQFF. The DNA of the CDR3 is TGTGCCAGCAGCTTAGATCCGGGACAGCTAAAATGGTCTTATGAGCAGTTCTTC. The J gene is TRBJ2-1, the V gene TRBV11-2; 7 bases map to TRBD1. Losses at the gene ends were 0 bases for V and 8 bases for J; bases not matched to a gene: 16. The CDR3 consists of 18 residues. From germline, CDR1 is SGHAT and CDR2 FQNNGV.

This rearrangement joins TRBV12-5 to TRBJ2-1; unclear D gene. The CDR3 consists of 14 residues. Germline values: CDR1 LGHNT, CDR2 FRNRAP. Trimming took 6 bases from V and 5 from J, leaving 14 bases between them. CDR3 residues: CASGHFIPHNEQFF. In DNA, the CDR3 is TGTGCTAGTGGCCACTTCATCCCCCACAATGAGCAGTTCTTC.

This clone has more than one count but fewer than ten. The rearrangement links TRBV2 to TRBJ2-3, with a tentative D call TRBD2 (5 bases). Germline CDR1 reads SNHLY; CDR2 reads FYNNEI. The V gene lost 6 bases and the J gene lost 8 bases, with 6 bases spanning the gap. This CDR3 spans 10 amino acids. CDR3 bases: TGTGCCAGCAGGCGGGTTACGCAGTATTTT. Amino acids: CASRRVTQYF.

The gene calls are TRBV29-1 and TRBJ1-1; 7 nucleotides match TRBD1. J lost 1 base, V lost 7 bases, and 3 bases had no gene match. The CDR3 is 12 residues long. The germline V gene has CDR1 SQVTM and CDR2 ANQGSEA. In DNA form, the CDR3 reads TGCAGCGGCGGGACAGCGAACACTGAAGCTTTCTTT. It codes for CSGGTANTEAFF.